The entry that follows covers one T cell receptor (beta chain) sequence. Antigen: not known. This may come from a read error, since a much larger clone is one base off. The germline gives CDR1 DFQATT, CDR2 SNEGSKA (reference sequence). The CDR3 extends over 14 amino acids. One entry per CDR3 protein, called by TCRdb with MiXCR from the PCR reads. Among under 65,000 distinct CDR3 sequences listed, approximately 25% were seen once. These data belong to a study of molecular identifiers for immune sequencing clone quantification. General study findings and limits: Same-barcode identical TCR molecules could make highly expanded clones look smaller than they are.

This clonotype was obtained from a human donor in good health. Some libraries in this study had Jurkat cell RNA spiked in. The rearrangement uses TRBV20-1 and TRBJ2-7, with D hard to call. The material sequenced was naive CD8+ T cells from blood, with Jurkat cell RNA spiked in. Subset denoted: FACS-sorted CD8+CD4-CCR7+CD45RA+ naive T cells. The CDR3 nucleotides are TGCAGTGCTCGAGAGTTCGACTTACGCTGCGAGCAGTACTTC. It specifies CSAREFDLRCEQYF.